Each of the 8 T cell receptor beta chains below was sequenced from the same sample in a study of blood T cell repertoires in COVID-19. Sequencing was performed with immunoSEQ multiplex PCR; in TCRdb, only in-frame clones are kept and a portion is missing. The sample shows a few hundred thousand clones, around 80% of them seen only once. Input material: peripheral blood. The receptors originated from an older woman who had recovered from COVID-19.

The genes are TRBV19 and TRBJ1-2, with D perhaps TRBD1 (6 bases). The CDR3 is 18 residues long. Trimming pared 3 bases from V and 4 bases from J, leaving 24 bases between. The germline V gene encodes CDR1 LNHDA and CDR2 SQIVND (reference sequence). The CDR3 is CASSIPGGRGAYGYGYTF. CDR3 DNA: TGTGCCAGTAGTATTCCCGGGGGCCGGGGGGCGTATGGCTATGGCTACACCTTC.

The CDR3 nucleotides read TGTGCCAGCAGCCCTCGGGACAGGGAAAGGGGGAACACTGAAGCTTTCTTT. This translates into CASSPRDRERGNTEAFF. V gene TRBV3-1 (or the pseudogene TRBV3-2) combines with J gene TRBJ1-1; TRBD1 matches at 9 bases. V trimming: 4 bases; J trimming: 1 base; junction bases outside the gene matches: 10. The CDR3 length is 17 residues. Germline loops: CDR1 LGHDT, CDR2 YNNKEL (reference sequence).

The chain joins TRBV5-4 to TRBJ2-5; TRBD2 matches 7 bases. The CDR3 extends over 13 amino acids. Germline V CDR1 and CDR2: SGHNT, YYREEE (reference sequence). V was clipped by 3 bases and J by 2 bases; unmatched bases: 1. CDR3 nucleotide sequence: TGTGCCAGCAGCTCGGGACTACAAGAGACCCAGTACTTC. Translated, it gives CASSSGLQETQYF.

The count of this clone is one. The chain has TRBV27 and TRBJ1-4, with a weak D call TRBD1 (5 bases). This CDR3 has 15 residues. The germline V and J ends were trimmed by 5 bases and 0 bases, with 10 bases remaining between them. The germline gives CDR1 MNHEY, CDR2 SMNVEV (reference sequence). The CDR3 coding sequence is TGTGCCAGCAGTGAAGGGGTAGCAACTAATGAAAAACTGTTTTTT. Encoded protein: CASSEGVATNEKLFF.

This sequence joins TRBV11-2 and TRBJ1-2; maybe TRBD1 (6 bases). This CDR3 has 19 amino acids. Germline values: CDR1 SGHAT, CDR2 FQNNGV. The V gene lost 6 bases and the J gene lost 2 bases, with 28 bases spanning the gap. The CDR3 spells CASRPLSVSPGQKNYGYTF. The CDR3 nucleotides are TGTGCCAGCAGACCTTTATCCGTCTCTCCGGGACAAAAGAACTATGGCTACACCTTC.

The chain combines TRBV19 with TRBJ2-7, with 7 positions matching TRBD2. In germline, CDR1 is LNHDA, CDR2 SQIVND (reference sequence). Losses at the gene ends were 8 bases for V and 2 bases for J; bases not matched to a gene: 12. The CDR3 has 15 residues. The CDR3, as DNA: TGTGCCAGTTCCCGGGGGAGCGGGGTAACCTACGAGCAGTACTTC. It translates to CASSRGSGVTYEQYF.

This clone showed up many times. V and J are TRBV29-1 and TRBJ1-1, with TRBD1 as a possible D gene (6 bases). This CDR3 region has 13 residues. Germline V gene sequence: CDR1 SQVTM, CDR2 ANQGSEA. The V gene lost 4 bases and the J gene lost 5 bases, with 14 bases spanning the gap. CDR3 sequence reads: CSVAVGRGTEAFF. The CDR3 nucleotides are TGCAGCGTTGCCGTGGGCAGGGGTACTGAAGCTTTCTTT. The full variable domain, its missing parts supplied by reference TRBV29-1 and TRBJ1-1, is SAVISQKPSRDICQRGTSLTIQCQVDSQVTMMFWYRQQPGQSLTLIATANQGSEATYESGFVIDKFPISRPNLTFSTLTVSNMSPEDSSIYLCSVAVGRGTEAFFGQGTRLTVV.

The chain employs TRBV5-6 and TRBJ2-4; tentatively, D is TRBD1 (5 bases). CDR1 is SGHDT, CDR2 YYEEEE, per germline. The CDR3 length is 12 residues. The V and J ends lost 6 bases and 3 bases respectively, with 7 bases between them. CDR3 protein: CASTDSKNIQYF. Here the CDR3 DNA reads TGTGCCAGCACCGACAGCAAAAACATTCAGTACTTC. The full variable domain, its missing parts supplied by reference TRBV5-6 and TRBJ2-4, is DAGVTQSPTHLIKTRGQQVTLRCSPKSGHDTVSWYQQALGQGPQFIFQYYEEEERQRGNFPDRFSGHQFPNYSSELNVNALLLGDSALYLCASTDSKNIQYFGAGTRLSVL.